This section outlines one TCR beta chain sequence together with its context. Generated by immunoSEQ multiplex PCR, the TCRdb table keeps only in-frame clones and is missing some. The data show 45,000 to 70,000 clones, with 80% to 95% seen just once and approximately 2.8% held by the top ten. The data were taken from a study of T cell changes during pregnancy in multiple sclerosis. Trimming removed 5 bases at V and 0 bases at J, with 16 bases between. The germline V gene has CDR1 LNHDA and CDR2 SQIVND (reference sequence). The CDR3 length is 16 residues. The sequencing used peripheral blood, collected in the third trimester of pregnancy. The chain couples TRBV19 to TRBJ2-5; D is possibly TRBD1 (5 bases). This TCR derives from a female donor in good health, enrolled as a control in a pregnancy study. Here the CDR3 DNA reads TGTGCCAGTAGTTATACGGACACCTCATACCAAGAGACCCAGTACTTC. Residues: CASSYTDTSYQETQYF.